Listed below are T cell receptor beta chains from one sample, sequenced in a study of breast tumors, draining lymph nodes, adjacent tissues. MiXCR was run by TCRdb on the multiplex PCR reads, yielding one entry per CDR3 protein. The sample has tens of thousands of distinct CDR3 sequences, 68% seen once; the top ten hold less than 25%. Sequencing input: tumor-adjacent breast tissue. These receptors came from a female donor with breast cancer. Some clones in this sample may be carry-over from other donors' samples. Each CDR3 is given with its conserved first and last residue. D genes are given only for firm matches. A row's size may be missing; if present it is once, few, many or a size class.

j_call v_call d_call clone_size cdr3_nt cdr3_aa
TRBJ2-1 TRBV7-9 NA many TGTGCCAGCAGCTTAGCAGGGACGCAGTACAATGAGCAGTTCTTC CASSLAGTQYNEQFF
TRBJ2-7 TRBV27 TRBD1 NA TGTGCCAGCAGCGGGACAGGGAGGGCCGAGCAGTACTTC CASSGTGRAEQYF
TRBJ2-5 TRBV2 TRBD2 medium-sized TGTGCCAGCAGTGATGGGGGATCCGGCCTAGCGGGCCAAGAGACCCAGTACTTC CASSDGGSGLAGQETQYF
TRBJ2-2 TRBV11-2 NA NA TGTGCCAGCAGCTTAGACAGCGGCGCGAACACCGGGGAGCTGTTTTTT CASSLDSGANTGELFF
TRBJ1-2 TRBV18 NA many TGTGCCAGCTCACCACCAGGGCGCGATGGCTACACCTTC CASSPPGRDGYTF
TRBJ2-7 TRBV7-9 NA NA TGTGCCAGCAGCTTTGGGGGGACCTACGAGCAGTACTTC CASSFGGTYEQYF
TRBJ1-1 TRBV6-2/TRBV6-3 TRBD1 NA TGTGCCAGCAGTTCGACAGGGGGTAAGGGCACTGAAGCTTTCTTT CASSSTGGKGTEAFF
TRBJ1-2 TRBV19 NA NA TGTGCCAGTAGCCCCACGGGGAACTATGGCTGCACCTTC CASSPTGNYGCTF
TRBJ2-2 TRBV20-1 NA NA TGCAGTGCCCCTAAGGGGAACACCGGGGAGCTGTTTTTT CSAPKGNTGELFF
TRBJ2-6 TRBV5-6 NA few TGTGCCAGCAGCTTTGCGGCCCTCCGAGCGGGGGCCAACGTCCTGACTTTC CASSFAALRAGANVLTF
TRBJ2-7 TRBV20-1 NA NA TGCAGTGCTAGAGATGGGATAGCGAGTAGCTCCTACGAGCAGTACTTC CSARDGIASSSYEQYF
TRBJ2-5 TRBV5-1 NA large TGCGCCAGCAGCTTAGAGTGGGATGCTCAAGAGACCCAGTACTTC CASSLEWDAQETQYF
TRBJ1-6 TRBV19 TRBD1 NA TGTGCCAGTAGCCCGGACAGGGAAGGTTCACCCCTCCACTTT CASSPDREGSPLHF
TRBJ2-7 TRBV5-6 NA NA TGTGCCAGCAGCAAAACTTGGGGCGAGCAGTACTTC CASSKTWGEQYF
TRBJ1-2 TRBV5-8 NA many TGTGCCAGCAGCGGGAGACGGATTAACTATGGCTACACCTTC CASSGRRINYGYTF
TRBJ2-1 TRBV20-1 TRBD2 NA TGCAGTGCTAGGGTAACTAGCGGGAGGGGGTTGAAACAGTTCTTC CSARVTSGRGLKQFF
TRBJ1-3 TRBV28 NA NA TGTGCCAGCAGGGGAACAGGGACCCCAAACACCATATATTTT CASRGTGTPNTIYF
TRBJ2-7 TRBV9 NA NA TGTGCCAGCAGACCCACACAGACCTACGAGCAGTACTTC CASRPTQTYEQYF
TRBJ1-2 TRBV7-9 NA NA TGTGCCAGCCCCCGGGCCCTGGACGGTGGCTACACCTTC CASPRALDGGYTF
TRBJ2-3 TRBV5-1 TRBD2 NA TGCGCCAGCAGCTTGACGGGACTAGCGGGAACAGATACGCAGTATTTT CASSLTGLAGTDTQYF
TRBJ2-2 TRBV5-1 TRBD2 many TGCGCCAGCAGGAGGGAGGGCACCGGGGAGCTGTTTTTT CASRREGTGELFF
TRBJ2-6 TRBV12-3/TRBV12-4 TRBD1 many TGTGCCAGCAGACCCAGGGACAGGGGGCTTTTTGGGGCCAACGTCCTGACTTTC CASRPRDRGLFGANVLTF
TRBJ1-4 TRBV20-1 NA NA TGCAGTGCTAGAGATCAATCAGGGGCTAATCAAAAACTGTTTTTT CSARDQSGANQKLFF
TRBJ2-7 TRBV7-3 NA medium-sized TGTGCCAGCAGCTTATACGTGGGAGAAGGCTACGAGCAGTACTTC CASSLYVGEGYEQYF
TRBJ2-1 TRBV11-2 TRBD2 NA TGTGCCAGCAGCCAGGGACTAGCTGGCTCCTACAATGAGCAGTTCTTC CASSQGLAGSYNEQFF
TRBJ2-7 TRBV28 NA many TGTGCCAGCAGTTCACCCACTACCACGCAGTACTTC CASSSPTTTQYF
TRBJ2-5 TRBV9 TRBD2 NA TGTGCCAGCAGCCCTAGGACTAGCGGGGGCCAAGAGACCCAGTACTTC CASSPRTSGGQETQYF
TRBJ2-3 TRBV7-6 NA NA TGTGCCAGCAGCCAAGGGCTATCCACAGATACGCAGTATTTT CASSQGLSTDTQYF
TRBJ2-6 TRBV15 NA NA TGTGCCACCAGCGGGCGGCGGGCTGGGGCCAACGTCCTGACTTTC CATSGRRAGANVLTF
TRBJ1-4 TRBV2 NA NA TGTGCCACTACAACATGGGATCGGGCCCGACCTCAAGAACTGTTTTTT CATTTWDRARPQELFF
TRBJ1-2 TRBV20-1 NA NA TGCAGTGCTAGAGATCTATCCCGGATGGGGGAAGGTGGCTACACCTTC CSARDLSRMGEGGYTF
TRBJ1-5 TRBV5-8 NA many TGTGCCAGCAGAGACTGGACAGCCAGCAATCAGCCCCAGCATTTT CASRDWTASNQPQHF
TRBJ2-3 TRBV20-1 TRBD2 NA TGCAGTGCTCCACCACGGACTAGCGGTAATACGCAGTATTTT CSAPPRTSGNTQYF
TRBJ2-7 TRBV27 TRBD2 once TGTGCCAGCACTCCATCTAGCGGGGTGGGCGAGCAGTACTTC CASTPSSGVGEQYF
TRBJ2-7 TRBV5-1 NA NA TGCGCCAGCAGCCCGACCGGGACTCCCTCCTACGAGCAGTACTTC CASSPTGTPSYEQYF
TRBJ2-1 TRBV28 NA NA TGTGCCAGCGAGGGCCCTTTCAATGAGCAGTTCTTC CASEGPFNEQFF
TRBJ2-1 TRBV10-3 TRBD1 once TGTGCCATCAGTGGCGGACAGGGAGGATTAAACAATGAGCAGTTCTTC CAISGGQGGLNNEQFF
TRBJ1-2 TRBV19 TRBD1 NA TGTGCCAGTAAATTACTTGAGACAGGGGCCGGCTACACCTTC CASKLLETGAGYTF
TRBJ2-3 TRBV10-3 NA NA TGTGCCATCAAGAGCGTGGTCCCTGGCACAGATACGCAGTATTTT CAIKSVVPGTDTQYF
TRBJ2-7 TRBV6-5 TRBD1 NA TGTGCCAGCAGTTACTCTGGGACAGGGATCTACGAGCAGTACTTC CASSYSGTGIYEQYF
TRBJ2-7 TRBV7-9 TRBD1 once TGTGCCAGCAGCTTGGGACAGGACCCGCCTCCTTACGAGCAGTACTTC CASSLGQDPPPYEQYF
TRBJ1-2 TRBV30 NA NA TGTGCCTGGAGTGTCCTTAACTATGGCTACACCTTC CAWSVLNYGYTF
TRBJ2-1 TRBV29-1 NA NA TGCAGCGCCGACGGGGCGGGGTATGAGCAGTTCTTC CSADGAGYEQFF
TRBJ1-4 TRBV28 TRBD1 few TGTGCCAGCAGTTTGCCGACAGGGGGGGACGAAAAACTGTTTTTT CASSLPTGGDEKLFF
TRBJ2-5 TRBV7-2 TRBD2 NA TGTGCCAGCAGCTTAGTCGAGGGACTAGCTGAGACCCAGTACTTC CASSLVEGLAETQYF